This section outlines one T cell receptor (beta chain) sequence together with its context. What it binds is unknown. Under the authors' procedure: Junction-only immunoSEQ data arrived without quality scores, meaning filtering differed. Using immunoSEQ multiplex PCR, the repertoire was profiled, and TCRdb retains in-frame clones only, with some absent. That table gives V, J and clone size, and the DNA gave D and trimming. Of about 2.1 million clones in the sample, approximately 92% are singletons; the top ten hold approximately 1.7%. The naive CD8 fraction comprised CD45RO-negative cells positively selected for CCR7 and excluded terminally differentiated effector memory CD45RA+ cells. There were only Caucasian adults among the donors, and all lived in Nashville, Tennessee. The data were obtained in a study of shared clonotypes between healthy human individuals. Study results and limitations: Large depth notwithstanding, sorted-subset sequencing proved incomplete by rarefaction.

The CDR3 has 15 residues. J was trimmed by 3 bases and V by 2 bases; bases with no gene match: 2. Germline V gives CDR1 MDHEN, CDR2 SYDVKM. V is TRBV28 and J is TRBJ1-1, with 11 bases lining up with TRBD1. This TCR came from a man aged 18-30 years in good health. Some clones in this sample may be carry-over from other donors' samples. Material: naive CD8+ T cells from PBMCs. CDR3 nucleotides: TGTGCCAGCAGTTTAAGGACAGGGGGCGACACTGAAGCTTTCTTT. Translating it yields CASSLRTGGDTEAFF.